The clone carrying this T cell receptor beta chain has at least ten counts. Its matching antigen is unknown. The data were taken from a study of T-cell reconstitution after alpha-beta-depleted transplantation in children. Study results and limitations: Some patients' high day-60 TCRbeta diversity was attributed to recipient cells surviving conditioning. Newly produced T cells mostly provided counts and TCRbeta diversity after one year, as hyperexpanded clones declined. About two months after transplant, alpha-beta T cells reportedly came from several hundred expanded graft clones.

Germline loops: CDR1 DFQATT, CDR2 SNEGSKA (reference sequence). The germline V and J ends were trimmed by 0 bases and 4 bases, with 18 bases remaining between them. The CDR3 is 16 residues long. During its preparation, the TCRbeta library received unique molecular identifiers. TCRdb redid the calling of the PCR reads with MiXCR, one entry per CDR3 protein. Here the sample spans some 81,000 distinct CDR3 sequences, less than 15% being singletons. This TCR was sampled from a male patient between 2 and 10 years old who had a stem cell transplant for acute lymphoblastic leukemia, so the T cells may come from the graft donor. The chain is built from TRBV20-1 and TRBJ1-2; a weak D match, TRBD1 (6 bases). The source material was PBMCs, mostly from graft donor cells, sampled 180 days after TCRalphabeta/CD19-depleted stem cell transplant. Here the CDR3 reads CSARDWGKTGIYGYTF. The DNA of the CDR3 is TGCAGTGCTAGAGATTGGGGGAAGACAGGTATCTATGGCTACACCTTC.